These 18 T cell receptor beta chains came from one sample sequenced in a study of blood T cell repertoires in COVID-19. Sequencing used immunoSEQ multiplex PCR; TCRdb keeps in-frame clones, though not all of them. The sample comprises 250,000 to 400,000 clones, about 89% of which are singletons, and roughly 5% rests with the top ten. Input material: PBMCs or T cells enriched from blood (not recorded which). These receptor sequences come from a man in his 60s who had recovered from COVID-19.

The V call is TRBV18, the J call TRBJ2-7; 8 bases are a match to TRBD1. V lost 3 bases and J lost 4; bases outside the gene matches: 8. The CDR3 totals 15 residues. Germline V CDR1 and CDR2: KGHSH, LQKENI. DNA of the CDR3: TGTGCCAGCTCACCGGACAGGGTGTCTGCTTACGAGCAGTACTTC. Translation gives CASSPDRVSAYEQYF.

V is TRBV28 and J is TRBJ2-2; 10 positions match TRBD2. The CDR3 runs 17 residues. V trimming: 7 bases; J trimming: 0 bases; junction bases outside the gene matches: 8. Germline values: CDR1 MDHEN, CDR2 SYDVKM. CDR3 nucleotides: TGTGCCAGCATACTAGCGGGATCCCCCTCGAACACCGGGGAGCTGTTTTTT. Translated: CASILAGSPSNTGELFF.

The V call is TRBV5-1, the J call TRBJ2-1; TRBD2 matches 10 bases. Germline V gives CDR1 SGHRS, CDR2 YFSETQ. After removal of 4 bases from V and 6 bases from J, the junction contained 7 bases not matched to a gene. CDR3 size: 15 residues. The CDR3 loop is CASSLAPSGSNEQFF. CDR3 sequence (DNA): TGCGCCAGCAGCCTCGCCCCTAGCGGGAGCAATGAGCAGTTCTTC.

V gene TRBV9 combines with J gene TRBJ2-1; 12 bases map to TRBD2. This CDR3 has 16 amino acids. Trimming at V came to 4 bases and at J to 7 bases, leaving 9 bases not matched to a gene. Germline CDR1 and CDR2: SGDLS and YYNGEE. The CDR3 sequence: CASSTRLAGESNEQFF. In DNA form, the CDR3 reads TGTGCCAGCAGCACCCGACTAGCGGGAGAGTCAAATGAGCAGTTCTTC.

The chain joins TRBV5-1 to TRBJ1-1, with 8 bases aligning to TRBD1. Germline V CDR1 and CDR2: SGHRS, YFSETQ. This CDR3 contains 15 residues. Trimming removed 4 bases from V and 3 bases from J; junction bases left unmatched: 8. CDR3 DNA: TGCGCCAGCAGCAGGACACAGGGGGGGTACACTGAAGCTTTCTTT. Translating gives CASSRTQGGYTEAFF.

The rearrangement joins TRBV18 to TRBJ1-4; 8 nucleotides align to TRBD1. Germline-derived CDR1 and CDR2 are KGHSH and LQKENI. This CDR3 is 15 amino acids long. V lost 3 bases and J lost 1; bases outside the gene matches: 1. The CDR3 DNA reads TGTGCCAGCTCACCCGACAGGGGAACTAATGAAAAACTGTTTTTT. Translated, it gives CASSPDRGTNEKLFF.

This clone turned up a few times. V and J are TRBV5-6 and TRBJ2-1, with 10 bases identical to TRBD2. The CDR3 length is 16 residues. With V trimmed by 2 bases and J by 6 bases, 8 bases remained unmatched. Germline V gene sequence: CDR1 SGHDT, CDR2 YYEEEE. The CDR3 protein is CASSFLSAGGFNEQFF. In DNA, the CDR3 is TGTGCCAGCAGCTTTCTTTCAGCGGGAGGGTTCAATGAGCAGTTCTTC. Full variable domain (rest looked up from reference TRBV5-6 and TRBJ2-1): DAGVTQSPTHLIKTRGQQVTLRCSPKSGHDTVSWYQQALGQGPQFIFQYYEEEERQRGNFPDRFSGHQFPNYSSELNVNALLLGDSALYLCASSFLSAGGFNEQFFGPGTRLTVL.

The table lists this clone with a count of one. This rearrangement joins TRBV5-1 to TRBJ2-5, with TRBD2 matching 8 bases. Trimming cost V 2 bases and J 2 bases; bases outside gene matches: 5. Germline V lookup: CDR1 SGHRS, CDR2 YFSETQ. The CDR3 has 15 amino acids. In DNA, the CDR3 is TGCGCCAGCAGCTTCGGCGGGAGGAATCAAGAGACCCAGTACTTC. It specifies CASSFGGRNQETQYF.

V and J are TRBV13 and TRBJ2-7, with D maybe TRBD2 (5 bases). The V end lost 3 bases, the J end lost 4 bases, and 13 bases lay between the germline ends. This CDR3 is 14 amino acids long. Germline values: CDR1 PRHDT, CDR2 FYEKMQ (reference sequence). The DNA for the CDR3 is TGTGCCAGCAGCTTCCTGGGTCCGGGGTACGAGCAGTACTTC. Encoded protein: CASSFLGPGYEQYF.

The rearrangement uses TRBV14 and TRBJ2-5, with a possible D match to TRBD2 (5 bases). Germline CDR1 SGHDN, CDR2 FVKESK. The CDR3 extends over 12 amino acids. V was cut by 6 bases and J by 5 bases, with 10 bases left in between. The CDR3: CASSRTGETQYF. Written as DNA, the CDR3 is TGTGCCAGCAGTCGAACGGGGGAGACCCAGTACTTC.

The genes are TRBV18 and TRBJ1-2, with TRBD1 matching over 8 bases. The CDR3 contains 14 residues. The J segment lost 7 bases and the V segment lost 5 bases, leaving 9 bases of the junction unmatched. CDR1 is KGHSH, CDR2 LQKENI, per germline. The chain's CDR3 is CASSTTGQGAGYTF. CDR3 DNA sequence: TGTGCCAGCTCAACTACTGGACAGGGTGCTGGCTACACCTTC. Based on the CDR3 plus reference TRBV18 and TRBJ1-2, the full variable domain is NAGVMQNPRHLVRRRGQEARLRCSPMKGHSHVYWYRQLPEEGLKFMVYLQKENIIDESGMPKERFSAEFPKEGPSILRIQQVVRGDSAAYFCASSTTGQGAGYTFGSGTRLTVV.

In DNA form, the CDR3 reads TGTGCCAGCAGAGAGACAGGGGCTGGAAACACCATATATTTT. Its translation: CASRETGAGNTIYF. The chain recombines TRBV9 with TRBJ1-3; TRBD1 matches at 8 bases. Germline V gene sequence: CDR1 SGDLS, CDR2 YYNGEE. V lost 5 bases to trimming and J lost 2 bases; unmatched junction nucleotides: 3. This CDR3 contains 14 residues.

The V gene is TRBV6-1, the J gene TRBJ1-5; D gene unclear. This CDR3 has 14 amino acids. Per germline, CDR1 MNHNS and CDR2 SASEGT. The ends were cut back, 0 bases at V and 7 bases at J, with 10 bases in the middle. The CDR3 sequence: CASSEAEGRQPQHF. In DNA, the CDR3 is TGTGCCAGCAGTGAAGCGGAGGGAAGGCAGCCCCAGCATTTT.

V is TRBV10-1 and J is TRBJ2-2; the match to TRBD2 covers 9 bases. Germline CDR1 and CDR2: WNHNN and SYGVQD (reference sequence). V lost 10 bases and J lost 2; bases outside the gene matches: 11. The CDR3 totals 16 residues. The CDR3 is CATSPMTSGNTGELFF. CDR3 nucleotides: TGCGCCACCTCGCCTATGACTAGCGGAAACACCGGGGAGCTGTTTTTT.

The gene calls are TRBV28 and TRBJ2-4; 7 bases match TRBD2. This CDR3 is built from 15 residues. Per germline, CDR1 MDHEN and CDR2 SYDVKM. The J segment lost 7 bases and the V segment lost 1 base, leaving 7 bases of the junction unmatched. The CDR3: CASSLSTSEPNIQYF. For the CDR3, the DNA is TGTGCCAGCAGTTTATCTACTAGCGAGCCCAACATTCAGTACTTC. Drawing the rest from reference TRBV28 and TRBJ2-4, the complete variable domain is DVKVTQSSRYLVKRTGEKVFLECVQDMDHENMFWYRQDPGLGLRLIYFSYDVKMKEKGDIPEGYSVSREKKERFSLILESASTNQTSMYLCASSLSTSEPNIQYFGAGTRLSVL.

V is TRBV3-1 (or the pseudogene TRBV3-2) and J is TRBJ2-1, with TRBD2 identical over 7 bases. This CDR3 contains 17 residues. With 0 bases clipped from V and 9 bases from J, the junction kept 14 bases outside the gene matches. Germline V CDR1 and CDR2: LGHDT, YNNKEL (reference sequence). The CDR3 spells CASSQDLTSWGSGEQFF. In DNA form, the CDR3 reads TGTGCCAGCAGCCAAGACCTGACTAGCTGGGGGTCTGGTGAGCAGTTCTTC.

The rearrangement uses TRBV7-9 and TRBJ2-7; D is unresolved. CDR1 is SEHNR, CDR2 FQNEAQ, per germline (reference sequence). The CDR3 sequence is 11 residues long. The ends were cut back, 5 bases at V and 1 base at J, with 3 bases in the middle. The CDR3 reads CASSVSYEQYF. CDR3 nucleotides: TGTGCCAGCAGCGTATCCTACGAGCAGTACTTC. Full variable domain (remainder filled in from reference TRBV7-9 and TRBJ2-7): DTGVSQNPRHKITKRGQNVTFRCDPISEHNRLYWYRQTLGQGPEFLTYFQNEAQLEKSRLLSDRFSAERPKGSFSTLEIQRTEQGDSAMYLCASSVSYEQYFGPGTRLTVT.

This clone has only a few counts. V usage is TRBV24-1 and J usage is TRBJ2-2; D may be TRBD1 (5 bases). Germline V gives CDR1 KGHDR, CDR2 SFDVKD. Trimming removed 2 bases at V and 4 bases at J, with 13 bases between. This CDR3 is built from 16 residues. The DNA of the CDR3 is TGTGCCACCAGTGATTCGGCCCGACAGTCCACCGGGGAGCTGTTTTTT. It translates to CATSDSARQSTGELFF.